This T cell receptor (beta chain) came from a study of identical twins. The ends were cut back, 6 bases at V and 3 bases at J, with 12 bases in the middle. This CDR3 comprises 14 residues. As regards this clonotype: What it binds is not known.

Overall study findings and caveats: Whereas memory repertoires showed no such difference, abundant cord blood beta clonotypes carried fewer insertions. Out-of-frame beta chain sequences displayed weaker excess sharing between twins.

cDNA molecules carried unique molecular identifiers, and template switching added a universal primer site. One entry per CDR3 protein, called by TCRdb with MiXCR from the 5' RACE reads. The table records 690,000 or so distinct CDR3 sequences, 6.1% of them present only once. The sequenced material came from naive T cells sorted from blood. The V and J genes are TRBV12-3 or TRBV12-4 and TRBJ2-4, with D maybe TRBD2 (5 bases). The clonotype comes from a man between 18 and 29 years old in good health. As DNA, the CDR3 is TGTGCCAGCAGCCGTGGCGAGGGCAAAAACATTCAGTACTTC. Its protein is CASSRGEGKNIQYF.